One and the same sample provided the 9 T cell receptor beta chains below, sequenced in a study of radiation and T cells in renal cell carcinoma. Libraries were prepared by immunoSEQ multiplex PCR; TCRdb keeps only in-frame clonotypes and omits some of them. The sample has fewer than 80,000 clones, roughly 80% seen once. The sample's time point: blood 4 weeks post-SBRT, at nephrectomy. Treatment noted: 15 Gy SBRT to primary tumor, nephrectomy 4 weeks later. Specimen: blood, collected from a patient whose treatment included radiotherapy and nephrectomy. The receptors stem from a woman aged 55-75 years with renal cell carcinoma.

The V call is TRBV7-2, the J call TRBJ2-5; 7 bases match TRBD1. J gave up 2 bases and V 6 bases, and 6 bases lay outside the gene matches. CDR3 length equals 14 residues. Germline V gene lookup returns CDR1 SGHTA and CDR2 FQGNSA. The CDR3 sequence is CASRRDSVQETQYF. Written as DNA, the CDR3 is TGTGCCAGCAGACGGGACAGTGTACAAGAGACCCAGTACTTC.

By proportion, this clone is medium-sized. The rearrangement uses TRBV28 and TRBJ1-2; 7 bases agree with TRBD1. Germline CDR1 is MDHEN and CDR2 is SYDVKM. V lost 5 bases, J lost 4 bases, and 7 bases stayed unmatched. The CDR3 loop spans 14 amino acids. The CDR3 spells CASSTPGQVYGYTF. CDR3 DNA: TGTGCCAGCAGTACCCCAGGACAGGTCTATGGCTACACCTTC.

The gene calls are TRBV15 and TRBJ2-5; D may be TRBD1 (5 bases). Trimming left V 2 bases short and J 1 base short, with 14 bases between. Looked up from germline, CDR1 is LNHNV and CDR2 is YYDKDF (reference sequence). CDR3 length: 16 amino acids. This chain's CDR3 is CATSRLSGKPQETQYF. CDR3 sequence (DNA): TGTGCCACCAGCAGACTCTCAGGGAAACCCCAAGAGACCCAGTACTTC.

V is TRBV7-9 and J is TRBJ2-3, with TRBD2 matching over 14 bases. V was clipped by 6 bases and J by 0 bases; unmatched bases: 8. There are 18 residues in the CDR3. Germline V gene lookup returns CDR1 SEHNR and CDR2 FQNEAQ (reference sequence). This CDR3 is CASRVGGTSGGSTDTQYF. The CDR3 DNA sequence: TGTGCCAGCAGAGTAGGTGGGACTAGCGGGGGAAGCACAGATACGCAGTATTTT.

This chain connects TRBV27 to TRBJ1-1, with TRBD1 identical over 8 bases. The CDR3 runs 17 residues. The V gene end was trimmed by 3 bases and the J gene end by 4 bases; junction bases not matched to a gene: 13. Looked up from germline, CDR1 is MNHEY and CDR2 is SMNVEV (reference sequence). The CDR3 sequence: CASSLWTGMGRGTEAFF. The CDR3 coding sequence is TGTGCCAGCAGTTTGTGGACAGGGATGGGGAGGGGCACTGAAGCTTTCTTT.

The chain has TRBV27 and TRBJ2-7; 11 bases match TRBD2. CDR1 and CDR2 from the germline V gene are MNHEY and SMNVEV (reference sequence). Unmatched junction bases numbered 7, after V lost 0 bases and J lost 0 bases. The CDR3 length is 18 residues. The CDR3 coding sequence is TGTGCCAGCAGTTTATCCCTTAGCGGGGGGGCCGTCTCCTACGAGCAGTACTTC. As protein: CASSLSLSGGAVSYEQYF.

The V gene is TRBV29-1, the J gene TRBJ2-2, with D unresolved. The germline CDR1 and CDR2 sequences are SQVTM and ANQGSEA. CDR3 length: 15 amino acids. V lost 0 bases, J lost 1 base, and 9 bases lay in between. CDR3: CSVEDPGWNTGELFF. The CDR3, as DNA: TGCAGCGTTGAAGACCCCGGTTGGAACACCGGGGAGCTGTTTTTT.

The chain employs TRBV6-6 and TRBJ2-1; D gene uncertain. Germline CDR1 reads MNHNY; CDR2 reads SVGAGI (reference sequence). The CDR3 contains 14 residues. V lost 8 bases and J 0 bases, leaving 11 bases between the germline ends. CDR3 bases: TGTGCCAGCCATCTCCCTAGCTCCTACAATGAGCAGTTCTTC. This translates into CASHLPSSYNEQFF.

The DNA of the CDR3 is TGTGCCAGTAGATGGGGGGGCCACATGAACACTGAAGCTTTCTTT. Encoded protein: CASRWGGHMNTEAFF. The J gene is TRBJ1-1, the V gene TRBV19; D may be TRBD1 (6 bases). The ends were cut back, 6 bases at V and 0 bases at J, with 14 bases in the middle. This CDR3 is built from 15 residues. CDR1 LNHDA and CDR2 SQIVND come from the germline V gene (reference sequence). The full variable domain, its missing parts supplied by reference TRBV19 and TRBJ1-1, is DGGITQSPKYLFRKEGQNVTLSCEQNLNHDAMYWYRQDPGQGLRLIYYSQIVNDFQKGDIAEGYSVSREKKESFPLTVTSAQKNPTAFYLCASRWGGHMNTEAFFGQGTRLTVV.